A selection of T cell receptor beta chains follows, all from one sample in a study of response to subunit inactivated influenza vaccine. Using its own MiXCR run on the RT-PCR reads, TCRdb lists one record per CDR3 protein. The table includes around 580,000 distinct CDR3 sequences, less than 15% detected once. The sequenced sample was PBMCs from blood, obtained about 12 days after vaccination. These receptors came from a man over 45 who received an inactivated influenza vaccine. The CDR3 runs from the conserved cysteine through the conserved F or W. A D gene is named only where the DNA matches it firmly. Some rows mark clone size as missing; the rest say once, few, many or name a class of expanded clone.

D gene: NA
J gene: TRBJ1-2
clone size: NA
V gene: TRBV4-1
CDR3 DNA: TGCGCCAGCAGCCAAGGGGAGGGCTGGAACTATGGCTACACCTTC
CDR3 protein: CASSQGEGWNYGYTF

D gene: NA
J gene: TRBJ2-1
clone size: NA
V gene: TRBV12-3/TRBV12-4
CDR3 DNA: TGTGCCAACACCCCTGGGGGTTCCTTAAACGGTGAGCAGTTCTTC
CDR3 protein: CANTPGGSLNGEQFF

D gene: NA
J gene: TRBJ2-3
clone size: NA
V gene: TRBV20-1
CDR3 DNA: TGCAGTGCCGTACTAGCCACGACGCAGTATTTT
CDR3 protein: CSAVLATTQYF

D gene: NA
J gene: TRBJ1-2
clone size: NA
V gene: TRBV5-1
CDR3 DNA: TGCGCCAGCAGCTTGTTCGCAGAGCCGACCAACTATGGCTACACCTTC
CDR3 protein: CASSLFAEPTNYGYTF

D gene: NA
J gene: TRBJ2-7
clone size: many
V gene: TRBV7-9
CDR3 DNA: TGTGCCAGCAGCTCCTTCTACGAGCAGTACTTC
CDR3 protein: CASSSFYEQYF

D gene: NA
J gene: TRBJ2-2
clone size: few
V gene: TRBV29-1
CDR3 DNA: TGCAGCGTTTCGACTGGCGTCGGGATCGGGGAGCTGTTTTTT
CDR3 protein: CSVSTGVGIGELFF

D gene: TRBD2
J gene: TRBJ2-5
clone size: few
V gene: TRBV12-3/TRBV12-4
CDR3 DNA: TGTGCCAGCAGTCCCTTACTTACTAGCGGTGAGACCCAGTACTTC
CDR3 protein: CASSPLLTSGETQYF

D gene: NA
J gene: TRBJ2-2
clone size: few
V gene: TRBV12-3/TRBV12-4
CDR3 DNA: TGTGCCAGCACCCCCATTTGGGACGCGGCGAACACCGGGGAGCTGTTTTTT
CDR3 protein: CASTPIWDAANTGELFF

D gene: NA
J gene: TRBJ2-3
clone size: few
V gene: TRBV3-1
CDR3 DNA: TGTGCCAGCAGCCAAGAGAACCTCCCCCCTAGAGATACGCAGTATTTT
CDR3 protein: CASSQENLPPRDTQYF

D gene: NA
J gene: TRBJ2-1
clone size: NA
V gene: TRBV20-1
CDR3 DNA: TGCAGTGCTAGAGATGTAGTGGGGAGAAATGAGCAGTTCTTC
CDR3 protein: CSARDVVGRNEQFF

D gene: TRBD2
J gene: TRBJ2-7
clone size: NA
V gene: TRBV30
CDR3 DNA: TGTGCCTGGAGTGTACGCGGGACTAGGGTTGGGGAGCAGTACTTC
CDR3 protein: CAWSVRGTRVGEQYF

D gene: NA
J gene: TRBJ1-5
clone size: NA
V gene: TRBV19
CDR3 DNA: TGTGCCAGTAGTATCGGCCGTTACAATCAGCCCCAGCATTTT
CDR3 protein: CASSIGRYNQPQHF

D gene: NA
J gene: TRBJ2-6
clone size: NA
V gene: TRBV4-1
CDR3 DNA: TGCGCCAGCAGCCCCCTTGGACAGCTCTGGGCCAACGTCCTGACTTTC
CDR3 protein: CASSPLGQLWANVLTF

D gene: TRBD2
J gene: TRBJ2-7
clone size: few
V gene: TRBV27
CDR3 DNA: TGTGCCAGCAGCAAAACCCGACTAGCCGGCGAGCAGTACTTC
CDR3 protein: CASSKTRLAGEQYF